The 9 T cell receptor beta chains reported below all come from one sample, sequenced in a study of a mutant IDH1 vaccine in newly diagnosed glioma. The table came from immunoSEQ multiplex PCR; TCRdb's copy has only in-frame clones and leaves some out. This repertoire shows roughly 44,000 clones, about 76% found once; its top ten account for 4.5% to 5.5%. Time point specified: week 35, safety follow-up. Doses of 300 ug of mutant IDH1 20-mer peptide were given with topical imiquimod. No antigen has been identified for these receptors. The sequencing used PBMCs, collected from a glioma patient whose treatment included an IDH1 peptide vaccine. The source is a woman aged 40 to 50 with glioma. Some clones in this sample may be carry-over from other donors' samples.

The J gene is TRBJ1-4, the V gene TRBV10-3; D remains unclear. Between the trimmed V and J ends, which lost 0 bases and 10 bases, there was a span of 15 bases. CDR1 and CDR2 (germline): ENHRY, SYGVKD. CDR3 length: 15 amino acids. The CDR3: CAISESSGTFGKLFF. The CDR3 nucleotides read TGTGCCATCAGTGAGTCTTCAGGAACCTTCGGAAAACTGTTTTTT.

The CDR3 reads CASSLTGANIYEQYF. CDR3 nucleotides: TGTGCCAGCAGCTTGACAGGTGCGAACATCTACGAGCAGTACTTC. The chain combines TRBV5-5 with TRBJ2-7, with D maybe TRBD1 (5 bases). CDR3 size: 15 residues. The germline gives CDR1 SGHKS, CDR2 YYEKEE (reference sequence). V was clipped by 1 base and J by 3 bases, with 14 bases between them.

The chain has TRBV6-5 and TRBJ1-2; 10 bases agree with TRBD1. Trimming removed 2 bases from V and 6 bases from J; junction bases left unmatched: 9. In germline, CDR1 is MNHEY, CDR2 SVGAGI. CDR3 length: 16 amino acids. CDR3 region: CASSYGDRGYTDGYTF. CDR3 in DNA: TGTGCCAGCAGTTACGGGGACAGGGGCTACACGGATGGCTACACCTTC.

The CDR3 region is CASKREPTYEQYF. The DNA for the CDR3 is TGTGCCAGCAAGCGGGAGCCTACCTACGAGCAGTACTTC. The chain links TRBV7-2 to TRBJ2-7; 8 bases match TRBD2. V lost 7 bases, J lost 2 bases, and 4 bases stayed unmatched. The germline gives CDR1 SGHTA, CDR2 FQGNSA. This CDR3 region has 13 residues.

The chain is built from TRBV4-2 and TRBJ2-1; D gene uncertain. This CDR3 is built from 16 residues. V dropped 0 bases and J dropped 3 bases, with 12 bases sitting between them. The germline V gene encodes CDR1 LGHNA and CDR2 YNFKEQ. The CDR3 region is CASSQDLRTIYNEQFF. For the CDR3, the DNA is TGTGCCAGCAGCCAAGATCTTAGGACGATCTACAATGAGCAGTTCTTC.

This rearrangement joins TRBV2 to TRBJ1-4; 10 positions match TRBD1. There are 15 residues in the CDR3. Trimming took 7 bases from V and 3 from J; bases not matched to a gene: 5. Germline lookup yields CDR1 SNHLY and CDR2 FYNNEI. The CDR3 region has the DNA TGTGCCAGCATGACAGGGGGCTCGGCTAATGAAAAACTGTTTTTT. Its protein is CASMTGGSANEKLFF.

This clone was seen once. The V gene is TRBV5-8, the J gene TRBJ1-2; 7 bases agree with TRBD1. V lost 0 bases to trimming and J lost 3 bases; unmatched junction nucleotides: 8. CDR3 length: 16 amino acids. Germline V gives CDR1 SGHTS, CDR2 YDEGEE. The CDR3 region is CASSLVRQGPHYGYTF. The CDR3 DNA is TGTGCCAGCAGCTTGGTCCGACAGGGCCCTCACTATGGCTACACCTTC.

The genes are TRBV7-2 and TRBJ2-5; 7 bases fit TRBD1. The CDR3 has 15 amino acids. V lost 3 bases and J lost 2; bases outside the gene matches: 6. CDR1 SGHTA and CDR2 FQGNSA come from the germline V gene. CDR3 in amino acids: CASSFGTDYQETQYF. CDR3 nucleotides: TGTGCCAGCAGCTTCGGGACAGATTATCAAGAGACCCAGTACTTC.

This clone was picked up one time. This chain joins TRBV21-1 and TRBJ2-6; the table's TRBD1 call for D was not verified on the DNA. TRBV21-1 represents a pseudogene. There are 18 residues in the CDR3. CDR3 region: CASRLPGTGFYGANVLTF. The CDR3 DNA reads as TGTGCCAGCAGACTTCCCGGGACAGGGTTTTATGGTGCCAACGTCCTGACTTTC.